The rows below give T cell receptor beta chains drawn from one sample of a study of blood T cell repertoires in COVID-19. Assay: immunoSEQ multiplex PCR; the TCRdb copy retains only in-frame clones and omits some. There are about 180,000 clones in the sample; more than 70% occur only once, and 15% to 20% lies in the top ten. Material for sequencing was peripheral blood. These receptors originate from an older person with COVID-19, enrolled during active disease. Both conserved end residues are part of each CDR3. D genes are given only for firm matches. Not all rows give a size; the values are once, few, many and, for expanded clones, a class.

d_gene	j_gene	abundance	v_gene	CDR3aa	CDR3nt
TRBD1	TRBJ2-2	-	TRBV9	CASSSPRGQGYTGELFF	TGTGCCAGCAGCTCCCCCCGCGGACAGGGGTACACCGGGGAGCTGTTTTTT
-	TRBJ2-5	-	TRBV19	CASSIAVGEVETQYF	TGTGCCAGTAGTATAGCGGTGGGGGAGGTAGAGACCCAGTACTTC
TRBD1	TRBJ1-1	-	TRBV28	CATGGYRGRWTEAFF	TGTGCCACAGGAGGATACAGGGGGCGATGGACTGAAGCTTTCTTT
-	TRBJ1-6	-	TRBV27	CASSLSPMSSYNSPLHF	TGTGCCAGCAGTTTATCGCCGATGAGCTCCTATAATTCACCCCTCCACTTT
-	TRBJ2-7	few	TRBV19	CASGGSTYEQYF	TGTGCCAGTGGCGGTAGCACCTACGAGCAGTACTTC
-	TRBJ2-7	-	TRBV6-1	CASSDVGGRDPVGEQYF	TGTGCCAGCAGTGACGTTGGGGGCAGGGACCCAGTAGGCGAGCAGTACTTC
TRBD1	TRBJ1-5	-	TRBV6-6	CATSNRGNQPQHF	TGTGCCACCAGTAACAGGGGAAATCAGCCCCAGCATTTT
-	TRBJ2-7	once	TRBV15	CATSNGGYEQYF	TGTGCCACCAGCAACGGGGGCTACGAGCAGTACTTC
-	TRBJ2-7	-	TRBV19	CASSNPGLGYEQYF	TGTGCCAGTAGTAACCCGGGACTCGGCTACGAGCAGTACTTC
-	TRBJ2-2	-	TRBV9	CASSVNSGLEKLFF	TGTGCCAGCAGCGTCAATAGCGGCCTGGAGAAGCTGTTTTTT
TRBD1	TRBJ1-5	-	TRBV7-8	CASSFRTGMDWQPQHF	TGTGCCAGCAGCTTCCGGACAGGGATGGACTGGCAGCCCCAGCATTTT
-	TRBJ2-7	once	TRBV20-1	CSARDFKQYF	TGCAGTGCTAGGGACTTCAAGCAGTACTTC
TRBD2	TRBJ2-7	-	TRBV7-2	CASSPFGGGVGEQYF	TGTGCCAGCAGCCCTTTCGGGGGGGGAGTCGGAGAGCAGTACTTC
-	TRBJ1-1	few	TRBV2	CASSGGAGVLYTEAFF	TGTGCCAGCAGTGGAGGAGCGGGGGTATTGTACACTGAAGCTTTCTTT
TRBD1	TRBJ2-2	-	TRBV11-3	CASSTTGGSGELFF	TGTGCCAGCAGCACCACAGGGGGCTCCGGGGAGCTGTTTTTT
TRBD2	TRBJ2-1	-	TRBV3-1/TRBV3-2	CASSQGLAGASLYNEQFF	TGTGCCAGCAGCCAAGGGCTAGCGGGAGCTAGTCTCTACAATGAGCAGTTCTTC
-	TRBJ1-2	-	TRBV28	CASSLYSGDYGYTF	TGTGCCAGCAGTTTATACTCAGGGGACTATGGCTACACCTTC
TRBD1	TRBJ1-1	-	TRBV19	CASSGGQKNTEAFF	TGTGCCAGTAGTGGGGGACAGAAGAACACTGAAGCTTTCTTT
TRBD1	TRBJ1-6	-	TRBV5-6	CASSYGDRESPLHF	TGTGCCAGCAGCTACGGGGACAGGGAATCACCCCTCCACTTT
-	TRBJ2-3	once	TRBV6-2/TRBV6-3	CASSYPPQGRWGTQYF	TGTGCCAGCAGTTACCCCCCCCAAGGGAGATGGGGTACGCAGTATTTT
-	TRBJ2-1	-	TRBV9	CASSTRDTEQFF	TGTGCCAGCAGCACCCGGGACACCGAGCAGTTCTTC
-	TRBJ2-6	-	TRBV19	CASSILAPAGANVLTF	TGTGCCAGTAGTATACTAGCTCCGGCTGGGGCCAACGTCCTGACTTTC
-	TRBJ2-2	once	TRBV7-6	CASSLLSSANTGELFF	TGTGCCAGCAGCTTATTAAGTTCAGCGAACACCGGGGAGCTGTTTTTT
TRBD1	TRBJ2-1	-	TRBV5-1	CASSLAYSGTGGNEQFF	TGCGCCAGCAGCTTGGCCTACAGCGGGACAGGGGGCAATGAGCAGTTCTTC
TRBD2	TRBJ2-3	-	TRBV7-2	CASSLETSGRNTQYF	TGTGCCAGCAGCTTAGAAACTAGCGGGAGGAATACGCAGTATTTT
TRBD1	TRBJ2-1	-	TRBV28	CASSGTDYNEQFF	TGTGCCAGCAGTGGGACAGACTACAATGAGCAGTTCTTC
TRBD1	TRBJ1-5	-	TRBV19	CASRPGGTGNQPQHF	TGTGCCAGTCGTCCAGGGGGTACTGGCAATCAGCCCCAGCATTTT
-	TRBJ2-1	-	TRBV9	CASSLSLANEQFF	TGTGCCAGCAGCCTCAGCCTAGCCAATGAGCAGTTCTTC
TRBD1	TRBJ1-6	-	TRBV28	CASRTTGINSPLHF	TGTGCCAGCAGAACGACAGGGATCAATTCACCCCTCCACTTT
-	TRBJ2-5	-	TRBV9	CASSVGTGQETQYF	TGTGCCAGCAGCGTAGGCACAGGTCAAGAGACCCAGTACTTC
-	TRBJ2-7	-	TRBV14	CASSQVPRGRNEQYF	TGTGCCAGCAGCCAAGTTCCCAGGGGTAGGAACGAGCAGTACTTC
-	TRBJ1-1	-	TRBV5-8	CASSFSLGANTEAFF	TGTGCCAGCAGCTTTTCTCTGGGCGCGAACACTGAAGCTTTCTTT
-	TRBJ2-7	once	TRBV7-2	CASSLAPRSYEQYF	TGTGCCAGCAGCTTGGCCCCCAGGTCCTACGAGCAGTACTTC
TRBD1	TRBJ1-3	-	TRBV18	CPSSPKTTGSNSGNTIYF	TGTCCCAGCTCACCAAAGACGACAGGGTCAAACTCTGGAAACACCATATATTTT
TRBD1	TRBJ1-2	few	TRBV9	CASSSTGAGYGYTF	TGTGCCAGCAGCTCAACAGGGGCCGGCTATGGCTACACCTTC
TRBD2	TRBJ2-1	-	TRBV9	CASSRQIAGGHNEQFF	TGTGCCAGCAGCCGTCAAATAGCGGGGGGACACAATGAGCAGTTCTTC
TRBD1	TRBJ2-7	-	TRBV27	CASSYRQGPNEQYF	TGTGCCAGCAGTTACAGACAGGGGCCCAACGAGCAGTACTTC
TRBD1	TRBJ1-2	few	TRBV9	CASSVDTGANYGYTF	TGTGCCAGCAGCGTGGACACAGGGGCCAACTATGGCTACACCTTC
-	TRBJ1-5	once	TRBV28	CASSRRGNLNQPQHF	TGTGCCAGCAGTCGGAGGGGTAATCTCAATCAGCCCCAGCATTTT
-	TRBJ1-4	once	TRBV6-2/TRBV6-3	CASSYSGRATNEKLFF	TGTGCCAGCAGTTACTCCGGCAGGGCAACTAATGAAAAACTGTTTTTT
TRBD2	TRBJ2-1	-	TRBV4-1	CASSQGGLAGWGNEQFF	TGCGCCAGCAGCCAAGGGGGACTAGCGGGATGGGGCAATGAGCAGTTCTTC
-	TRBJ1-6	-	TRBV5-8	CASSLGGGSPTKLNSPLHF	TGTGCCAGCAGCTTAGGGGGGGGCTCCCCGACAAAGCTCAATTCACCCCTCCACTTT
TRBD2	TRBJ2-5	-	TRBV7-9	CATAGGRGVSQYF	TGTGCCACCGCGGGAGGCCGAGGCGTGAGCCAGTACTTC
-	TRBJ1-5	-	TRBV19	CASSITGGRQPQHF	TGTGCCAGTAGTATAACGGGGGGAAGGCAGCCCCAGCATTTT
-	TRBJ2-2	-	TRBV6-5	CASRPPRLAGELFF	TGTGCCAGCAGACCCCCACGACTAGCCGGGGAGCTGTTTTTT
-	TRBJ1-1	few	TRBV4-1	CASSQQQGVTEAFF	TGCGCCAGCAGCCAGCAACAGGGTGTCACTGAAGCTTTCTTT
-	TRBJ1-6	-	TRBV2	CASEGDWNSPLHF	TGTGCCAGCGAGGGAGATTGGAATTCACCCCTCCACTTT
-	TRBJ1-3	-	TRBV5-1	CASSPNGNTIYF	TGCGCCAGCAGCCCCAATGGAAACACCATATATTTT
TRBD1	TRBJ2-1	once	TRBV12-5	CASGAKGQEQFF	TGTGCTAGTGGTGCAAAGGGACAGGAGCAGTTCTTC
TRBD1	TRBJ1-1	-	TRBV6-6	CASSLGQGAHNTEAFF	TGTGCCAGCAGTCTTGGACAGGGGGCGCATAACACTGAAGCTTTCTTT
TRBD2	TRBJ2-5	-	TRBV18	CASSRSLAGGPQETQYF	TGTGCCAGCTCACGGTCGCTAGCGGGGGGCCCTCAAGAGACCCAGTACTTC
-	TRBJ1-2	-	TRBV14	CASSPQTGTPFYGYTF	TGTGCCAGCAGCCCCCAGACCGGGACACCTTTTTATGGCTACACCTTC
TRBD1	TRBJ1-5	-	TRBV19	CASSGTANSNQPQHF	TGTGCCAGTAGTGGGACAGCTAATAGCAATCAGCCCCAGCATTTT
TRBD1	TRBJ1-1	-	TRBV4-3	CASSLGQGALTEAFF	TGCGCCAGCAGCCTGGGACAGGGGGCCCTCACTGAAGCTTTCTTT